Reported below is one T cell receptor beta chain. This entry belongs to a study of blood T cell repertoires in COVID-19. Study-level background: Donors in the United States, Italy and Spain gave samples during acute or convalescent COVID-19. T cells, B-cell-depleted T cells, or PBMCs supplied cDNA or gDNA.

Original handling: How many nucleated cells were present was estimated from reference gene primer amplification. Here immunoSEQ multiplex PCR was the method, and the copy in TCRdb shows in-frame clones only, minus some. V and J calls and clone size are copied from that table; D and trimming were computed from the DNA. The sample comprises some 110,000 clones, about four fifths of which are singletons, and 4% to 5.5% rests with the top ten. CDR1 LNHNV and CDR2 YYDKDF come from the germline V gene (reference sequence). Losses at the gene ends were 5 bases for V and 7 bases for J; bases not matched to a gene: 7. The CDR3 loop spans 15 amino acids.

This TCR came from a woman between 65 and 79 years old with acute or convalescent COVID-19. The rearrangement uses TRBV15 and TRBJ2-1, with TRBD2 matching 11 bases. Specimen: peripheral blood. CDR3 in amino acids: CATSRRLAGTNEQFF. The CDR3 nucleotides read TGTGCCACCAGCCGAAGACTAGCGGGGACAAATGAGCAGTTCTTC.